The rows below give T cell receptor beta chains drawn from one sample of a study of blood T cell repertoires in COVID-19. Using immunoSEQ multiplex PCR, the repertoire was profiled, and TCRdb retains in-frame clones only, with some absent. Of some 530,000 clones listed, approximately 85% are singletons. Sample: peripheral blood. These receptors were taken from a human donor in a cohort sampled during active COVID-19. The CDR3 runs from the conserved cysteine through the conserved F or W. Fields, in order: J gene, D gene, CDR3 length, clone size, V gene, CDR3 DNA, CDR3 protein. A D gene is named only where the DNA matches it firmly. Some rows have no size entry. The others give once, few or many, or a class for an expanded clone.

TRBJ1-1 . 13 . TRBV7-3 TGTGCCAGCAGCTGGGCAGGGAACACTGAAGCTTTCTTT CASSWAGNTEAFF
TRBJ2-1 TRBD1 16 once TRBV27 TGTGCCAGCAGTATCACTCACGGACAGGGCAACAATGAGCAGTTCTTC CASSITHGQGNNEQFF
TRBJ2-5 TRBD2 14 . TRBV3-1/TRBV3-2 TGTGCCAGCAGCCAAGCGGGAGGCAGGGAGACCCAGTACTTC CASSQAGGRETQYF
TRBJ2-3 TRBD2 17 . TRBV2 TGTGCCAGCAGCACTGTTACTAGCGGGAGTAAGGGAGATACGCAGTATTTT CASSTVTSGSKGDTQYF
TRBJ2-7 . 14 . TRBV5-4 TGTGCCAGCAGCTTGTACGGGGTATCCTACGAGCAGTACTTC CASSLYGVSYEQYF
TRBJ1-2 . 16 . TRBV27 TGTGCCAGCAGTTTATCAGTTCGGGGGGCAGGCTATGGCTACACCTTC CASSLSVRGAGYGYTF
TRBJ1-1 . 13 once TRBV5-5 TGTGCCAGCAGCTTCGACAGTGGCGCTGAAGCTTTCTTT CASSFDSGAEAFF
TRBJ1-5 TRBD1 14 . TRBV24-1 TGTGCCACCAGCCCCGGGACAGATTATCAGCCCCAGCATTTT CATSPGTDYQPQHF
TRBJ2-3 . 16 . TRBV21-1 TGTGCCAGCAGCAATGCGCGACCCAGGGGCACAGATACGCAGTATTTT CASSNARPRGTDTQYF
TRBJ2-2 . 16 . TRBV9 TGTGCCAGCAGCAATTCTTCCAGGGTGAACACCGGGGAGCTGTTTTTT CASSNSSRVNTGELFF
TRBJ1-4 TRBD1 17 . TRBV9 TGTGCCAGCAGCCCCCAGACAGGGTTGTCAGGGGATGAAAAACTGTTTTTT CASSPQTGLSGDEKLFF
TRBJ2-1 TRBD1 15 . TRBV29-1 TGCAGCTCGATGACAGGGGGATTAGTCTACAATGAGCAGTTCTTC CSSMTGGLVYNEQFF